A selection of T cell receptor beta chains follows, all from one sample in a study of T cell repertoires in cytomegalovirus infection. One entry per CDR3 protein, called by TCRdb with MiXCR from the reads. This sample carries 300,000 to 450,000 distinct CDR3 sequences, less than 20% of them seen once, and the ten largest clones take 8.5% to 10%. The specimen was PBMCs. Every receptor here comes from a human donor in good health (CMV status not recorded). Some clones in this sample may be carry-over from other donors' samples. Both conserved end residues are part of each CDR3. Each record gives: CDR3 length, J gene, D gene, V gene, clone size, CDR3 protein, CDR3 DNA. A D gene is named only where the DNA matches it firmly. Only some rows state a clone size, as once, few, many or a class for expanded clones.

13 | TRBJ2-1 | . | TRBV7-8 | . | CASSLVSAEEQFF | TGTGCCAGCAGCTTAGTGTCAGCGGAGGAGCAGTTCTTC
15 | TRBJ2-1 | TRBD2 | TRBV7-9 | . | CASSPLGGRGREQFF | TGTGCCAGCAGCCCTCTGGGCGGGAGGGGTCGTGAGCAGTTCTTC
11 | TRBJ1-2 | . | TRBV20-1 | . | CSVRGPYGYTF | TGCAGTGTTAGGGGTCCCTATGGCTACACCTTC
14 | TRBJ1-4 | TRBD1 | TRBV7-9 | few | CASSSTGGSEKLFF | TGTGCCAGCAGCTCGACAGGGGGAAGTGAAAAACTGTTTTTT
16 | TRBJ2-3 | . | TRBV5-5 | few | CASSFRGRSRADTQYF | TGTGCCAGCAGCTTCAGGGGCCGCAGCAGGGCAGATACGCAGTATTTT
15 | TRBJ1-4 | . | TRBV20-1 | few | CSARQFGGMDEKLFF | TGCAGTGCTAGACAATTTGGGGGAATGGATGAAAAACTGTTTTTT
13 | TRBJ2-3 | . | TRBV7-8 | few | CASEDKSTDTQYF | TGTGCCAGCGAGGACAAAAGCACAGATACGCAGTATTTT
12 | TRBJ2-5 | . | TRBV7-2 | many | CASSRDFETQYF | TGTGCCAGCAGCCGGGACTTCGAGACCCAGTACTTC
15 | TRBJ2-3 | . | TRBV7-9 | few | CASSPQVGRTDTQYF | TGTGCCAGCAGCCCCCAGGTCGGGAGAACAGATACGCAGTATTTT
16 | TRBJ2-2 | TRBD2 | TRBV7-6 | . | CASSPFGTGRAGELFF | TGTGCCAGCAGCCCATTTGGAACGGGGAGGGCCGGGGAGCTGTTTTTT
13 | TRBJ2-7 | . | TRBV11-2 | . | CASSFSGEGWQYF | TGTGCCAGCAGCTTCTCAGGGGAAGGGTGGCAGTACTTC
16 | TRBJ2-3 | TRBD2 | TRBV11-2 | few | CASSLNWRGTTDTQYF | TGTGCCAGCAGCTTAAACTGGCGGGGGACCACAGATACGCAGTATTTT
15 | TRBJ2-7 | TRBD1 | TRBV7-2 | many | CASSKGQGPAYEQYF | TGTGCCAGCAGCAAAGGACAGGGGCCGGCCTACGAGCAGTACTTC